This TCR beta chain was found in a study of shared clonotypes between healthy human individuals. The CDR3 runs to 14 residues. Germline V lookup: CDR1 SEHNR, CDR2 FQNEAQ (reference sequence). V was clipped by 6 bases and J by 5 bases; unmatched bases: 7. Assay: immunoSEQ multiplex PCR; the TCRdb copy retains only in-frame clones and omits some. The sample includes about 450,000 clones, roughly three quarters seen only once; the top ten take approximately 13%. The study drew its donors from healthy HIV-negative adults without recent acute infections or vaccinations. All participating donors were Caucasian adults from Nashville, Tennessee.

Source material: PBMCs. The source is a woman in her forties in good health. Some clones in this sample may be carry-over from other donors' samples. The chain couples TRBV7-9 to TRBJ2-1; 7 bases fit TRBD2. This chain's CDR3 is CASSVASGHNEQFF. CDR3 sequence (DNA): TGTGCCAGCAGTGTGGCTAGCGGACACAATGAGCAGTTCTTC.